This TCR beta chain was observed in a study of PD-1 blockade in mismatch repair-deficient tumors. This CDR3 has 13 residues. Between the trimmed V and J ends, which lost 11 bases and 4 bases, there was a span of 17 bases. Germline CDR1 reads MGHDK; CDR2 reads SYGVNS. Generated by immunoSEQ multiplex PCR, the TCRdb table keeps only in-frame clones and is missing some. The sample lists approximately 100,000 clones; about 79% were seen once. The receptor comes from an adult with mismatch repair-deficient cancer. The specimen was peripheral blood, collected roughly eight months after starting pembrolizumab. This chain links TRBV25-1 with TRBJ1-2; D possibly corresponds to TRBD1 (5 bases). The CDR3 protein is CAVNRGGGYGYTF. CDR3 nucleotide sequence: TGTGCCGTAAACCGCGGGGGAGGCTATGGCTACACCTTC.